This T cell receptor beta chain originates from a study of T cells in localized non-small cell lung cancer (dated by TCRdb to 2020 to 2021). Looking at the study overall: T cell repertoires of approximately 250 early-stage NSCLC patients were analyzed, with tumors being compared against uninvolved tumor-adjacent lungs. All 220 or so NSCLC patients in the cohort were treatment-naive and had localized lung tumors that were resected. Of the NSCLC patients, about 130 were male and 85 to 110 were female, and the mean age was approximately 69 years. Overall study results and their limits: The highest T cell clonality was observed in uninvolved tumor-adjacent lung, where clonality exceeded that of tumor, suggesting that antigenic responses were more focused in uninvolved tumor-adjacent lung. A median of 57 of the top 100 tumor clones turned up in the paired uninvolved adjacent lung, and roughly 28 of those clones also ranked among the top 100 of that same adjacent lung. Longer overall survival was associated with higher blood T cell density, whereas shorter survival was associated with higher adjacent-lung clonality. Since the design was exploratory, TCR variables were selected using unadjusted p-values with no false-discovery rate correction. Because multi-region sequencing of the tumors was not done, intratumor heterogeneity could not be ruled out.

Including the terminal cysteine and phenylalanine, the CDR3 comprises 18 residues. CDR3 DNA only is kept here, 54 bases in frame from base 1. According to the germline V gene, CDR1 reads MGHRA and CDR2 reads YSYEKL. A distance of 19 bases separates the germline ends of V and J, which lose 0 bases and 2 bases respectively. The immunoSEQ Assay was used to sequence TCR beta CDR3 regions from DNA. In the source study's methods: T cell density was computed as TCR beta template counts normalized to usable DNA estimated by amplifying housekeeping genes. Richness was estimated using the preseqR package, with extrapolation to 400,000 templates for PBMC samples and to 120,000 templates for tissue samples. Clonality was taken to be one minus Pielou's evenness. Tissue-enriched TCRs were identified by differential abundance testing using productive amino-acid clonotypes, minimum total count 5 and alpha 0.1. The Jaccard Index and the Morisita Overlap Index were used to measure repertoire overlap between compartments. TCR beta CDR3s were clustered by GLIPH together with public tetramer-defined viral CDR3s, and at least three viral sequences plus V-gene enrichment were required for viral motifs. Here the immuneACCESS table is served through TCRdb, limited to in-frame sequences with V and J called. Missing clones are a known gap in these copies; in checked studies unresolved V genes cover under half, and the rest lacks a known reason. V, J and clone size are taken as reported in that table, and D and trimming were inferred from the DNA itself. Across this sample there are roughly 64,000 clones, with 75% to 85% seen only once. Roughly 4.5% of the sample comes from the top ten.

At diagnosis, peripheral blood, uninvolved tumor-adjacent lung and tumor were collected and stored as a combination of fresh-frozen and FFPE material. For TCR repertoire profiling, the blood samples were analyzed as peripheral blood mononuclear cells. Worth noting for this clone: Its binding antigen is unknown. Per-base qualities were not stored, and no clone one base away is much larger.

The receptor chain draws on TRBV4-1 and TRBJ1-2, with the D gene not confidently named. Sample: PBMCs, taken before any cancer treatment. This receptor was identified in a man aged 40-75 years with stage II lung adenocarcinoma. The CDR3 in this case is CASSQEGLNRGYNYGYTF. The DNA reads as follows: TGCGCCAGCAGCCAAGAAGGGCTCAATAGAGGGTACAACTATGGCTACACCTTC.